This T cell receptor beta chain was retrieved from a study of blood T cell repertoires in COVID-19. About the research overall: The samples span acute and convalescent COVID-19 from the United States, Italy and Spain. Sources were T cells, B-cell-depleted T cells, or PBMCs; the material itself was cDNA or gDNA.

The CDR3 is 14 amino acids. V lost 2 bases to trimming and J lost 6 bases; unmatched junction nucleotides: 1. In germline, CDR1 is MDHEN, CDR2 SYDVKM. How the authors handled the data: Estimation of nucleated cell counts was performed using reference gene primer amplification. Clones were sequenced by immunoSEQ multiplex PCR, and TCRdb holds only the in-frame ones, with some missing. The V and J calls and clone size come from that table; D and trimming were worked out from the DNA. The table records about 59,000 clones, 80% to 90% of them present only once. This TCR derives from a man in his sixties with active or convalescent COVID-19. Sequenced: peripheral blood. J is TRBJ1-6 and V is TRBV28; 7 bases are a match to TRBD1. The CDR3 DNA follows: TGTGCCAGCAGTTTAAGGGGGCGTAATTCACCCCTCCACTTT. Amino acid sequence: CASSLRGRNSPLHF.